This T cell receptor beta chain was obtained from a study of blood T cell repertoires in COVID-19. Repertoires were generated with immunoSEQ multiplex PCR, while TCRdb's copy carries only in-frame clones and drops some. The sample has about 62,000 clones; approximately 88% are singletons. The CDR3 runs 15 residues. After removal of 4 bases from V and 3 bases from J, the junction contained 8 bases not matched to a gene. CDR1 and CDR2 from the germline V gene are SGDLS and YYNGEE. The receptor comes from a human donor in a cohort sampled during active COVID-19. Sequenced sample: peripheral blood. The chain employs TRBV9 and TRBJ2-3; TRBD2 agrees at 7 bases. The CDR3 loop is CASSPSGRVTDTQYF. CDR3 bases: TGTGCCAGCAGCCCTAGCGGCAGGGTAACAGATACGCAGTATTTT.